Presented here are 23 T cell receptor beta chains from one specimen sequenced in a study of cytomegalovirus exposure and HLA in healthy donors. Amplification used 60 Vbeta primers and 13 Jbeta primers. Repertoires were generated with immunoSEQ multiplex PCR, while TCRdb's copy carries only in-frame clones and drops some. The table has 150,000 to 200,000 clones, approximately 80% seen once. Sequenced material: PBMCs. The receptors were sampled from a man younger than 30 in good health and CMV-seropositive.

This chain uses TRBV27 with TRBJ2-5, with a tentative D call TRBD2 (7 bases). V dropped 3 bases and J dropped 5 bases, with 16 bases sitting between them. Germline lookup yields CDR1 MNHEY and CDR2 SMNVEV (reference sequence). CDR3 length: 15 amino acids. The CDR3 is CASSLGGQGKETQYF. CDR3 nucleotides: TGTGCCAGCAGTTTGGGGGGGCAGGGCAAGGAGACCCAGTACTTC.

The V and J genes are TRBV27 and TRBJ1-1; TRBD1 aligns across 10 bases. There are 13 residues in the CDR3. The germline gives CDR1 MNHEY, CDR2 SMNVEV (reference sequence). The V and J ends lost 6 bases and 4 bases, in that order; junction bases with no gene match: 2. The CDR3 bases are TGTGCCAGCAGGGGGACAGGGGTCACTGAAGCTTTCTTT. Translation: CASRGTGVTEAFF.

The chain has TRBV11-2 and TRBJ2-7; 7 bases align to TRBD1. The CDR3 consists of 14 residues. The germline CDR1 and CDR2 sequences are SGHAT and FQNNGV. After removal of 5 bases from V and 1 base from J, the junction contained 5 bases not matched to a gene. The CDR3 DNA reads as TGTGCCAGCAGCGTACCGGGACAGTCCTACGAGCAGTACTTC. The encoded protein is CASSVPGQSYEQYF.

The chain joins TRBV10-3 to TRBJ2-1; the match to TRBD2 covers 13 bases. V shed 0 bases and J 6 bases; nucleotides not matched to a gene: 8. The germline gives CDR1 ENHRY, CDR2 SYGVKD. The CDR3 runs 18 residues. The CDR3 protein is CAISESRSGTSGVNEQFF. CDR3 sequence (DNA): TGTGCCATCAGTGAGTCGAGATCCGGGACTAGCGGGGTCAATGAGCAGTTCTTC.

The rearrangement joins TRBV7-3 to TRBJ1-1; a weak D match, TRBD1 (5 bases). Trimming removed 0 bases from V and 8 bases from J, with 13 bases in between. Germline lookup yields CDR1 SGHTA and CDR2 FQGTGA. CDR3 length: 14 residues. The CDR3 DNA reads as TGTGCCAGCAGCTTAACGGGGTCGCAGGGAGAAGCTTTCTTT. Its protein is CASSLTGSQGEAFF.

V gene TRBV2 combines with J gene TRBJ2-5; 9 nucleotides align to TRBD1. CDR1 is SNHLY, CDR2 FYNNEI, per germline. The J segment lost 3 bases and the V segment lost 5 bases, leaving 1 base of the junction unmatched. This CDR3 comprises 13 residues. CDR3 sequence reads: CASSWDREETQYF. The DNA of the CDR3 is TGTGCCAGCAGTTGGGACAGGGAAGAGACCCAGTACTTC.

The V call is TRBV29-1, the J call TRBJ2-5; the D gene is possibly TRBD2 (6 bases). CDR1 is SQVTM and CDR2 is ANQGSEA in the germline V gene. V shed 6 bases and J shed 5 bases, with 13 bases lying between them. The CDR3 is 12 amino acids. DNA of the CDR3: TGCAGCGTGGGCGGGGCCGCGGAGACCCAGTACTTC. This translates into CSVGGAAETQYF.

CDR3 bases: TGTGCCAGCAGTCTCTATACCGGGACAGGAGTCTACGAGCAGTACTTC. Translating gives CASSLYTGTGVYEQYF. The chain is built from TRBV28 and TRBJ2-7; 8 nucleotides line up with TRBD1. V dropped 5 bases and J dropped 3; count of bases not matched to a gene: 12. The CDR3 has 16 residues. Germline V gives CDR1 MDHEN, CDR2 SYDVKM.

V gene TRBV5-1 combines with J gene TRBJ1-2; D is unresolved. V was cut by 0 bases and J by 2 bases, with 5 bases left in between. The CDR3 spans 13 residues. The germline CDR1 and CDR2 sequences are SGHRS and YFSETQ. The CDR3 DNA reads TGCGCCAGCAGCTTGGAGCAAAACTATGGCTACACCTTC. It encodes CASSLEQNYGYTF.

The chain's CDR3 is CASSLIRGLAGEQYF. In DNA form, the CDR3 reads TGTGCCAGCAGCTTAATCCGGGGACTAGCGGGCGAGCAGTACTTC. The chain couples TRBV28 to TRBJ2-7; 12 nucleotides line up with TRBD2. Germline-derived CDR1 and CDR2 are MDHEN and SYDVKM. This CDR3 is 15 amino acids long. V lost 6 bases and J lost 6; bases outside the gene matches: 9.

This chain joins TRBV14 and TRBJ1-1; TRBD1 agrees at 9 bases. J lost 3 bases, V lost 2 bases, and 13 bases had no gene match. The CDR3 extends over 18 amino acids. Germline values: CDR1 SGHDN, CDR2 FVKESK. The CDR3 DNA reads TGTGCCAGCAGCCAATTAATGGGACAGGGAGGGGTCGACACTGAAGCTTTCTTT. Protein sequence: CASSQLMGQGGVDTEAFF. Full variable domain (rest looked up from reference TRBV14 and TRBJ1-1): EAGVTQFPSHSVIEKGQTVTLRCDPISGHDNLYWYRRVMGKEIKFLLHFVKESKQDESGMPNNRFLAERTGGTYSTLKVQPAELEDSGVYFCASSQLMGQGGVDTEAFFGQGTRLTVV.

The genes are TRBV4-1 and TRBJ1-1, with unresolved D. Trimming took 5 bases from V and 4 from J, leaving 17 bases between them. CDR1 and CDR2 (germline): MGHRA, YSYEKL. This CDR3 is 15 amino acids long. CDR3 sequence reads: CASSSPAVKSTEAFF. The CDR3 bases are TGCGCCAGCAGCTCCCCCGCGGTAAAGAGCACTGAAGCTTTCTTT.

The chain employs TRBV25-1 and TRBJ2-7; D possibly corresponds to TRBD1 (5 bases). This CDR3 has 14 residues. Trimming took off 2 bases at V and 4 bases at J, with 12 bases between the two ends. Germline assignment: CDR1 MGHDK and CDR2 SYGVNS. Here the CDR3 DNA reads TGTGCCAGCAGTGAAAACAGGAGACCTTACGAGCAGTACTTC. As protein: CASSENRRPYEQYF.

The chain joins TRBV7-9 to TRBJ1-2; no clear D gene. Per germline, CDR1 SEHNR and CDR2 FQNEAQ (reference sequence). The CDR3 is 16 residues long. V lost 5 bases, J lost 0 bases, and 16 bases lay in between. The CDR3 protein is CASSPTGKSANYGYTF. The CDR3, as DNA: TGTGCCAGCAGCCCTACCGGGAAGTCAGCTAACTATGGCTACACCTTC.

This chain connects TRBV21-1 to TRBJ1-4; TRBD1 is the table's D call, not checked against the DNA. TRBV21-1 is marked as a pseudogene. The CDR3 has 14 amino acids. The CDR3 nucleotides read TGTGCCAGCAGCAAAGCTGGGACACCGGAAAAACTGTTTTTT. This codes for CASSKAGTPEKLFF.

This rearrangement joins TRBV5-5 to TRBJ2-7; 8 bases match TRBD1. With 0 bases clipped from V and 5 bases from J, the junction kept 4 bases outside the gene matches. The CDR3 loop spans 14 amino acids. Germline V gene sequence: CDR1 SGHKS, CDR2 YYEKEE (reference sequence). The DNA for the CDR3 is TGTGCCAGCAGCTTGGGGACAGGGCAGGACGAGCAGTACTTC. This gives the protein CASSLGTGQDEQYF.

This rearrangement joins TRBV4-2 to TRBJ2-7; 8 bases map to TRBD2. This CDR3 comprises 15 residues. Losses at the gene ends were 4 bases for V and 5 bases for J; bases not matched to a gene: 10. Germline loops: CDR1 LGHNA, CDR2 YNFKEQ. The CDR3 region has the DNA TGTGCCAGCAGCCCCCCGGGACTAGGTGTCGACGAGCAGTACTTC. Amino acids: CASSPPGLGVDEQYF.

The gene calls are TRBV21-1 and TRBJ2-2; TRBD1, the table's D call, lacks a check against the DNA. TRBV21-1 is recorded as a pseudogene. CDR3 length: 15 amino acids. In DNA, the CDR3 is TGTGCCAGCAGCATCGACAGGGGGCCGGGCGGGGAGCTGTTTTTT. Encoded protein: CASSIDRGPGGELFF.

J is TRBJ2-7 and V is TRBV7-9, with a tentative D call TRBD1 (6 bases). Germline CDR1 and CDR2: SEHNR and FQNEAQ (reference sequence). The CDR3 sequence is 14 residues long. V gave up 5 bases and J gave up 3 bases, with 14 bases separating them. CDR3 in DNA: TGTGCCAGCAGCCCCACAGGGACAAGCTACGAGCAGTACTTC. Amino acid sequence: CASSPTGTSYEQYF.

A single count supports this clone. The J gene is TRBJ2-5, the V gene TRBV6-5; D is undetermined. The J call may be incorrect, as the DNA end agrees better with TRBJ2-7. CDR3 size: 14 residues. Looked up from germline, CDR1 is MNHEY and CDR2 is SVGAGI. The CDR3 coding sequence is TGTGCCAGCCTATCCCCAGGCCCCTCCTACGAGCAGTACTTC. Its translation is CASLSPGPSYEQYF.

V and J are TRBV15 and TRBJ1-1; TRBD1 agrees at 8 bases. With 0 bases clipped from V and 0 bases from J, the junction kept 3 bases outside the gene matches. Per the germline V gene, CDR1 is LNHNV and CDR2 is YYDKDF (reference sequence). The CDR3 is 16 residues long. The CDR3 sequence: CATSRETGDMNTEAFF. CDR3 coding DNA: TGTGCCACCAGCAGAGAGACAGGGGACATGAACACTGAAGCTTTCTTT.

This clone appeared a few times. V and J are TRBV5-4 and TRBJ1-2; no firm D call. Trimming took off 5 bases at V and 4 bases at J, with 15 bases between the two ends. This CDR3 comprises 14 residues. Looked up from germline, CDR1 is SGHNT and CDR2 is YYREEE (reference sequence). CDR3 residues: CASSYHTAGYGYTF. The CDR3 nucleotides are TGTGCCAGCAGTTACCACACAGCCGGCTATGGCTACACCTTC. Complete variable domain (other parts from reference TRBV5-4 and TRBJ1-2): ETGVTQSPTHLIKTRGQQVTLRCSSQSGHNTVSWYQQALGQGPQFIFQYYREEENGRGNFPPRFSGLQFPNYSSELNVNALELDDSALYLCASSYHTAGYGYTFGSGTRLTVV.

The chain joins TRBV19 to TRBJ1-5; D gene uncertain. Germline V gene data show CDR1 as LNHDA and CDR2 as SQIVND (reference sequence). The CDR3 covers 15 residues. The V end was cut by 5 bases, the J end by 0 bases, with 11 bases between. This CDR3 reads CASSYRDYSNQPQHF. The CDR3 DNA reads TGTGCCAGTAGTTACAGAGATTATAGCAATCAGCCCCAGCATTTT. The whole variable domain, filled in from reference TRBV19 and TRBJ1-5, reads DGGITQSPKYLFRKEGQNVTLSCEQNLNHDAMYWYRQDPGQGLRLIYYSQIVNDFQKGDIAEGYSVSREKKESFPLTVTSAQKNPTAFYLCASSYRDYSNQPQHFGDGTRLSIL.